This section outlines one T cell receptor beta chain sequence together with its context. This sample stems from a study of blood T cell repertoires in COVID-19. Across the study: Samples taken during acute and convalescent COVID-19 were collected in the United States, Italy and Spain. PBMCs, B-cell-depleted T cells, or T cells were the source of the cDNA or gDNA that made up the material.

Per the original methods: Amplification from reference gene primers served as the basis for estimated nucleated cell counts. Profiling relied on immunoSEQ multiplex PCR, and the TCRdb table lists in-frame clones only, not all of them. From that table come the V and J calls and clone size; the DNA was used to work out D and trimming. This table holds about 440,000 clones, around 89% found once. Germline V gives CDR1 SEHNR, CDR2 FQNEAQ (reference sequence). The V gene end was trimmed by 1 base and the J gene end by 2 bases; junction bases not matched to a gene: 4. The CDR3 length is 16 residues. This chain connects TRBV7-9 to TRBJ2-2, with 7 bases aligning to TRBD1. This TCR came from a woman in her thirties with acute or convalescent COVID-19. The specimen was peripheral blood. This CDR3 reads CASSLDGTANTGELFF. As DNA, the CDR3 is TGTGCCAGCAGCTTAGATGGGACAGCTAACACCGGGGAGCTGTTTTTT. The whole variable domain, filled in from reference TRBV7-9 and TRBJ2-2, reads DTGVSQNPRHKITKRGQNVTFRCDPISEHNRLYWYRQTLGQGPEFLTYFQNEAQLEKSRLLSDRFSAERPKGSFSTLEIQRTEQGDSAMYLCASSLDGTANTGELFFGEGSRLTVL.